The clone carrying this T cell receptor (beta chain) has just one count. The record originates from a study of blood T cell repertoires in COVID-19. Study information: T cells, B-cell-depleted T cells, or PBMCs supplied cDNA or gDNA.

Assay used: immunoSEQ multiplex PCR; TCRdb lists only in-frame clones, some missing. The sample carries 350,000 or so clones, approximately 92% recorded once. There are 13 residues in the CDR3. V was pared by 9 bases and J by 0 bases, with 2 bases of the junction left unmatched. Per the germline V gene, CDR1 is MNHEY and CDR2 is SVGAGI. Input material: PBMCs or T cells enriched from blood (not recorded which). The rearrangement links TRBV6-5 to TRBJ1-2, with 9 nucleotides matching TRBD1. The TCR sequence derives from a woman aged 25 to 39 who had recovered from COVID-19. The CDR3: CASRQGANYGYTF. The CDR3 bases are TGTGCCAGTAGACAGGGGGCTAACTATGGCTACACCTTC.